These T cell receptor beta chains were read from a single sample in a study of Ad26.COV2.S vaccination and SARS-CoV-2 variants. Sequencing was performed with immunoSEQ multiplex PCR; in TCRdb, only in-frame clones are kept and a portion is missing. Among about 350,000 clones listed, 80% to 90% were seen once. The sample here was peripheral blood, taken in a trial of Ad26.COV2.S vaccine versus placebo. The receptor set was obtained from a person aged 18-60 years who received the Ad26.COV2.S COVID-19 vaccine or a placebo. CDR3s include the opening cysteine and the closing phenylalanine or tryptophan. Fields, in order: V gene, D gene, J gene, clone size, CDR3 protein, CDR3 DNA. The D gene is left open where the match is weak. Clone size is given for some rows only: seen once, a few or many times, or a class if the clone is expanded.

TRBV5-1	.	TRBJ1-1	.	CASSFVGGSAEAFF	TGCGCCAGCAGCTTTGTGGGGGGTTCGGCTGAAGCTTTCTTT
TRBV19	.	TRBJ2-3	.	CASSIPGDTDTQYF	TGTGCCAGTAGTATCCCCGGGGACACAGATACGCAGTATTTT
TRBV7-2	TRBD1	TRBJ2-5	.	CASSRNALGQGDIKTQYF	TGTGCCAGCAGTCGAAACGCGCTGGGACAGGGAGATATTAAGACCCAGTACTTC
TRBV18	.	TRBJ1-2	.	CASSPGDYGYTF	TGTGCCAGCTCACCGGGCGACTATGGCTACACCTTC
TRBV4-1	.	TRBJ2-1	.	CASSQADRGGHGVGDGNNEQFF	TGCGCCAGCAGCCAAGCCGATCGGGGAGGACACGGTGTGGGGGACGGGAACAATGAGCAGTTCTTC
TRBV27	.	TRBJ2-2	.	CASRSRAPGELFF	TGTGCCAGCAGGTCCAGGGCCCCCGGGGAGCTGTTTTTT
TRBV7-2	.	TRBJ1-5	.	CASSLVGTNQPQHF	TGTGCCAGCAGCTTAGTGGGCACAAATCAGCCCCAGCATTTT
TRBV2	.	TRBJ2-7	.	CASFPGTFKNYEQYF	TGTGCCAGCTTCCCCGGGACTTTCAAAAACTACGAGCAGTACTTC
TRBV7-9	.	TRBJ1-1	.	CASSRGVNTEAFF	TGTGCCAGCAGCCGGGGGGTGAACACTGAAGCTTTCTTT
TRBV6-5	.	TRBJ2-7	.	CASSPWDSGYEQYF	TGTGCCAGCAGTCCCTGGGATAGTGGCTACGAGCAGTACTTC
TRBV7-2	TRBD1	TRBJ1-1	.	CASSLEGAATIMNTEAFF	TGTGCCAGCAGCTTAGAGGGGGCAGCTACTATTATGAACACTGAAGCTTTCTTT
TRBV10-3	.	TRBJ2-7	.	CAISESGGPYEQYF	TGTGCCATCAGTGAGTCGGGGGGTCCCTACGAGCAGTACTTC
TRBV10-3	.	TRBJ1-5	once	CAISPDRGMSQPQHF	TGTGCCATCAGCCCGGACAGAGGGATGAGTCAGCCCCAGCATTTT
TRBV6-2/TRBV6-3	TRBD1	TRBJ2-3	.	CASSSTGQAAQRHF	TGTGCCAGCAGTTCGACCGGACAGGCAGCCCAGCGGCATTTT
TRBV29-1	.	TRBJ2-7	once	CSVQSGFAYEQYF	TGCAGCGTCCAGTCCGGGTTCGCCTACGAGCAGTACTTC
TRBV6-1	.	TRBJ1-2	.	CASSEWGLNYGYTF	TGTGCCAGCAGTGAATGGGGGCTTAACTATGGCTACACCTTC
TRBV6-5	.	TRBJ2-5	once	CASRREETQYF	TGTGCCAGTCGCCGGGAAGAGACCCAGTACTTC
TRBV5-4	.	TRBJ1-1	.	CASTGENTEAFF	TGTGCCAGCACCGGAGAGAACACTGAAGCTTTCTTT
TRBV7-2	.	TRBJ1-1	.	CASSLAWPRGASVEAFF	TGTGCCAGCAGCTTAGCGTGGCCCAGGGGAGCGAGTGTCGAAGCTTTCTTT
TRBV6-2/TRBV6-3	.	TRBJ2-1	.	CASSYSLSIYNEQFF	TGTGCCAGCAGTTATTCTCTTTCTATATACAATGAGCAGTTCTTC
TRBV24-1	TRBD1	TRBJ1-4	.	CATSDRQGDEKLFF	TGTGCCACCAGTGATAGGCAGGGGGATGAAAAACTGTTTTTT
TRBV28	TRBD1	TRBJ1-5	.	CASSLSGQGVFNSNQPQHF	TGTGCCAGCAGTTTATCAGGGCAGGGGGTTTTTAATAGCAATCAGCCCCAGCATTTT
TRBV7-6	TRBD2	TRBJ2-7	.	CASSSLAGRAYEQYF	TGTGCCAGCAGCTCCCTAGCGGGGAGGGCCTACGAGCAGTACTTC
TRBV24-1	TRBD1	TRBJ2-5	.	CATSDDRTGQRGTQYF	TGTGCCACCAGTGATGATAGGACAGGGCAAAGGGGGACCCAGTACTTC
TRBV2	.	TRBJ1-6	.	CASSTEYNSPLHF	TGTGCCAGCAGTACAGAGTATAATTCACCCCTCCACTTT
TRBV7-9	TRBD2	TRBJ2-3	.	CASSLGTSNTDTQYF	TGTGCCAGCAGCTTAGGGACTAGTAACACAGATACGCAGTATTTT
TRBV7-8	TRBD2	TRBJ2-6	.	CASSFSGRFSGANVLTF	TGTGCCAGCAGCTTTAGCGGGAGGTTCTCTGGGGCCAACGTCCTGACTTTC
TRBV4-3	.	TRBJ2-2	.	CASSQDSWGPGELFF	TGCGCCAGCAGCCAAGATAGTTGGGGCCCCGGGGAGCTGTTTTTT
TRBV2	TRBD1	TRBJ1-1	.	CASTTGPNTEAFF	TGTGCCAGCACGACAGGGCCAAACACTGAAGCTTTCTTT
TRBV30	.	TRBJ1-1	few	CAWKWVNTEAFF	TGTGCCTGGAAGTGGGTGAACACTGAAGCTTTCTTT
TRBV10-2	.	TRBJ1-5	.	CASSESLQVRQPQHF	TGCGCCAGCAGTGAGTCATTGCAGGTGCGACAGCCCCAGCATTTT
TRBV13	TRBD1	TRBJ1-2	.	CASSLRTGSYGYTF	TGTGCCAGCAGCTTACGGACAGGTTCCTATGGCTACACCTTC
TRBV12-5	TRBD2	TRBJ2-4	.	CASGQATSGGAFSKNIQYF	TGTGCTAGTGGTCAGGCAACTAGCGGGGGGGCCTTTTCCAAAAACATTCAGTACTTC
TRBV28	TRBD1	TRBJ2-1	.	CASSDRGSFHEQFF	TGTGCCAGCAGCGACAGGGGTTCCTTCCATGAGCAGTTCTTC
TRBV6-5	.	TRBJ2-7	.	CASSQFNYEQYF	TGTGCCAGCAGTCAATTCAACTACGAGCAGTACTTC
TRBV27	.	TRBJ2-2	once	CASSRRWRDYTGELFF	TGTGCCAGCAGCAGGAGATGGAGAGATTACACCGGGGAGCTGTTTTTT
TRBV12-5	.	TRBJ2-3	.	CASGTSTDTQYF	TGTGCTAGTGGTACTAGCACAGATACGCAGTATTTT
TRBV7-2	TRBD1	TRBJ1-1	few	CASSLVARGQTEAFF	TGTGCCAGCAGCTTAGTGGCCAGGGGGCAAACTGAAGCTTTCTTT
TRBV4-1	TRBD1	TRBJ2-7	once	CASSLRPGQGAYEQYF	TGCGCCAGCAGCCTAAGACCGGGACAGGGGGCTTACGAGCAGTACTTC
TRBV11-2	.	TRBJ2-7	many	CASSQDSAASYEQYF	TGTGCCAGCAGCCAGGACAGTGCTGCATCCTACGAGCAGTACTTC
TRBV5-1	.	TRBJ1-1	.	CASSWGDTEAFF	TGCGCCAGCAGCTGGGGTGATACTGAAGCTTTCTTT
TRBV30	TRBD1	TRBJ1-6	few	CAWSRILQGVGNSPLHF	TGTGCCTGGAGTCGTATACTACAGGGGGTTGGTAATTCACCCCTCCACTTT
TRBV7-2	TRBD2	TRBJ2-3	.	CASSKSGSSDDTQYF	TGTGCCAGCAGCAAAAGCGGGAGTTCAGATGATACGCAGTATTTT
TRBV6-5	.	TRBJ1-5	few	CASSLEKGPNQPQHF	TGTGCCAGCAGTTTAGAGAAGGGCCCTAATCAGCCCCAGCATTTT
TRBV28	TRBD1	TRBJ2-5	.	CASREDRGYQETQYF	TGTGCCAGCAGAGAGGACAGGGGATACCAAGAGACCCAGTACTTC
TRBV30	.	TRBJ1-1	.	CASYRVLNTEAFF	TGTGCCTCTTACAGGGTTCTGAACACTGAAGCTTTCTTT
TRBV11-3	.	TRBJ2-3	.	CASSNTGRGGTDTQYF	TGTGCCAGCAGCAACACAGGGAGGGGAGGGACAGATACGCAGTATTTT
TRBV11-2	.	TRBJ1-2	.	CASSLPGHYGYTF	TGTGCCAGCAGTTTACCGGGACACTATGGCTACACCTTC
TRBV18	.	TRBJ2-2	few	CASSPPQGELFF	TGTGCCAGCTCACCACCGCAGGGGGAGCTGTTTTTT
TRBV5-1	.	TRBJ1-1	.	CASSLGRTNTEAFF	TGCGCCAGCAGCTTGGGACGTACGAACACTGAAGCTTTCTTT
TRBV20-1	.	TRBJ2-1	.	CSVVGNEQFF	TGCAGTGTAGTAGGTAATGAGCAGTTCTTC
TRBV3-1/TRBV3-2	.	TRBJ1-1	.	CASSQGSENTEAFF	TGTGCCAGCAGCCAAGGCTCAGAGAACACTGAAGCTTTCTTT
TRBV19	.	TRBJ1-2	.	CASSRWGQSGYGYTF	TGTGCCAGTAGCCGTTGGGGCCAGAGCGGGTATGGCTACACCTTC
TRBV7-2	TRBD2	TRBJ2-7	.	CASSIRTSGKSYEQYF	TGTGCCAGCAGCATTCGGACTAGCGGGAAATCCTACGAGCAGTACTTC
TRBV5-4	.	TRBJ2-5	.	CASSVRRNGEETQYF	TGTGCCAGCAGCGTTCGGAGGAATGGGGAAGAGACCCAGTACTTC